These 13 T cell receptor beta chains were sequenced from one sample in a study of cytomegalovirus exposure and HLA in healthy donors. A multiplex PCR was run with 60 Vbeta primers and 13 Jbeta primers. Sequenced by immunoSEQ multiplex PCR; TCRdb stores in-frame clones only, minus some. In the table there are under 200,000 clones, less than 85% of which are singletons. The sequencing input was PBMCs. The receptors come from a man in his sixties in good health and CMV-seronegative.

CDR3 residues: CASSGHLTGLQETQYF. In DNA form, the CDR3 reads TGTGCCAGCAGTGGCCACTTGACAGGGCTGCAAGAGACCCAGTACTTC. The gene calls are TRBV2 and TRBJ2-5; 7 positions match TRBD1. CDR1 is SNHLY and CDR2 is FYNNEI in the germline V gene. J lost 2 bases, V lost 4 bases, and 10 bases had no gene match. The CDR3 consists of 16 residues.

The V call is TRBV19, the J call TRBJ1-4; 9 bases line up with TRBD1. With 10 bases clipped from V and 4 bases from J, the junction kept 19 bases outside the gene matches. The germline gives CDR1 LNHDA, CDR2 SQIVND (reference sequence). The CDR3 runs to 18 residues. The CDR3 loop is CATTAGTGLLGSNEKLFF. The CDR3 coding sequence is TGTGCCACTACGGCGGGGACAGGGCTACTGGGGAGTAATGAAAAACTGTTTTTT.

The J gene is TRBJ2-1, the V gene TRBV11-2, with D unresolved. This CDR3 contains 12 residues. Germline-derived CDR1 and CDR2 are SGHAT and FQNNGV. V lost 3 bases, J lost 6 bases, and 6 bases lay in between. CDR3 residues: CASSFLVNEQFF. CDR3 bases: TGTGCCAGCAGCTTCTTAGTCAATGAGCAGTTCTTC.

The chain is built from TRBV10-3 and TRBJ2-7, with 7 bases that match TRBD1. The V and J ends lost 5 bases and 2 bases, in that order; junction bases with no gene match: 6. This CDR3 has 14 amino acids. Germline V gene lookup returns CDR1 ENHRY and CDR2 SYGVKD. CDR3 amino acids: CAISRDGQAYEQYF. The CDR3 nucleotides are TGTGCCATCAGTAGAGACGGACAGGCCTACGAGCAGTACTTC.

CDR3 DNA: TGTGCCACCAGCGGGGGACTAGCGAGTTACAATGAGCAGTTCTTC. Amino acid sequence: CATSGGLASYNEQFF. The chain employs TRBV15 and TRBJ2-1; 10 bases map to TRBD2. This CDR3 contains 15 residues. With 5 bases clipped from V and 4 bases from J, the junction kept 5 bases outside the gene matches. The V gene's germline CDR1 is LNHNV and CDR2 YYDKDF (reference sequence).

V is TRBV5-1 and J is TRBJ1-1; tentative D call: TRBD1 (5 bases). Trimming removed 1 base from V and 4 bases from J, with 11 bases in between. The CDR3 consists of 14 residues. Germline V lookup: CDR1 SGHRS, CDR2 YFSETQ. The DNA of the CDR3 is TGCGCCAGCAGCTTGAATGGGGCGCCCACTGAAGCTTTCTTT. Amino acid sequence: CASSLNGAPTEAFF.

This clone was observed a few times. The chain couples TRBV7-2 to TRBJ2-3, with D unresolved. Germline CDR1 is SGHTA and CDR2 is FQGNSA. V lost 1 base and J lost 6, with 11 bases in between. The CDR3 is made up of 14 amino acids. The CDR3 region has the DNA TGTGCCAGCAGCTTAGTGGGCGAATTGGATACGCAGTATTTT. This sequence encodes CASSLVGELDTQYF.

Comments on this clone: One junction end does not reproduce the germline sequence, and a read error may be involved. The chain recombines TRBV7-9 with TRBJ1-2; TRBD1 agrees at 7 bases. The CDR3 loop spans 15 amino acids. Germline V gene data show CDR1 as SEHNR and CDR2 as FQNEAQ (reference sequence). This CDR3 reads CSSSLPGQPFYGYTF. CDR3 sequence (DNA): TGTTCCAGCAGCTTACCGGGACAGCCTTTCTATGGCTACACCTTC.

This chain's CDR3 is CASSPGTGQRTDTQYF. CDR3 nucleotide sequence: TGTGCCAGCAGCCCAGGGACAGGCCAACGCACAGATACGCAGTATTTT. The gene calls are TRBV7-8 and TRBJ2-3; 8 nucleotides line up with TRBD1. Germline V gene lookup returns CDR1 SGHVS and CDR2 FQNEAQ. Trimming took 5 bases from V and 1 from J; bases not matched to a gene: 8. The CDR3 runs to 16 residues.

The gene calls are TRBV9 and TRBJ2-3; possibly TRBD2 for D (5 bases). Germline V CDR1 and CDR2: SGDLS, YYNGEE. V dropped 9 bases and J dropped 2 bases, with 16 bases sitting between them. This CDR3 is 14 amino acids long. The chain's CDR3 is CATTPGGSTDTQYF. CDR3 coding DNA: TGTGCCACGACTCCCGGCGGGTCCACAGATACGCAGTATTTT. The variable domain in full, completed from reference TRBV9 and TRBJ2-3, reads DSGVTQTPKHLITATGQRVTLRCSPRSGDLSVYWYQQSLDQGLQFLIQYYNGEERAKGNILERFSAQQFPDLHSELNLSSLELGDSALYFCATTPGGSTDTQYFGPGTRLTVL.

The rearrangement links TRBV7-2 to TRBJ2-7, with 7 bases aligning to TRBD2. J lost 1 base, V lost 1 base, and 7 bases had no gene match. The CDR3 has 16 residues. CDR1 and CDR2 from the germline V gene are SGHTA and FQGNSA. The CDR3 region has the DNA TGTGCCAGCAGCTTAGGAGGCGCGCGGGGGTCCTACGAGCAGTACTTC. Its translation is CASSLGGARGSYEQYF.

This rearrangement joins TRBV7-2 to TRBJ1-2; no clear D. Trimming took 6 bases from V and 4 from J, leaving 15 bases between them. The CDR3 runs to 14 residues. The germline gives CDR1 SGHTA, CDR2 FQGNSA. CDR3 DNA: TGTGCCAGCAGACCGGGAGCATGGAGCTATGGCTACACCTTC. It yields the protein CASRPGAWSYGYTF.

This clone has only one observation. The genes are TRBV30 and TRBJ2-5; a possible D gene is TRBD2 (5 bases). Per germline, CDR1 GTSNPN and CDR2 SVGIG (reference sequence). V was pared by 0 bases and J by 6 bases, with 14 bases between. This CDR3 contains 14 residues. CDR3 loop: CAWSVLGIGKTQYF. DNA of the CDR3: TGTGCCTGGAGTGTACTAGGGATTGGAAAGACCCAGTACTTC.